In this sample, the clone carrying this TCR beta chain turned up once. Antigen: not known. The sample comes from a study of cytomegalovirus exposure and HLA in healthy donors. Findings and limits, study-wide: CMV serostatus alone was available as immune exposure information. As a later analysis revealed, most CMV-associated TCR beta chains appeared HLA-restricted.

Amplification used 60 Vbeta primers and 13 Jbeta primers. Assay used: immunoSEQ multiplex PCR; TCRdb lists only in-frame clones, some missing. This sample has around 190,000 clones, with 81% found just once. Germline values: CDR1 MNHNY, CDR2 SVGAGI (reference sequence). The CDR3 has 14 amino acids. With V trimmed by 3 bases and J by 5 bases, 6 bases remained unmatched. Input material: PBMCs. The chain carries TRBV6-6 and TRBJ2-5, with 7 bases aligning to TRBD2. The receptor was derived from a man aged 35 to 55 in good health and CMV-seropositive. In DNA form, the CDR3 reads TGTGCCAGCAGTTATTTGTCTAGCGGTGAGACCCAGTACTTC. It codes for CASSYLSSGETQYF.